The 10 T cell receptor beta chains below all came from one sample that was sequenced in a study of PD-1 blockade in classical Hodgkin lymphoma. Time point noted: cycle 4 day 1 (C4D1), after five to seven weeks of nivolumab. After autologous stem cell transplantation all patients relapsed, and prior brentuximab vedotin exposure differed between cohorts. Clones were sequenced by immunoSEQ multiplex PCR, and TCRdb holds only the in-frame ones, with some missing. The top ten clones hold around 15% of a sample with 30,000 or so clones, roughly 77% of them seen once. This sample comprised peripheral blood mononuclear cells (PBMCs), obtained before the fourth cycle of nivolumab. All receptors come from a human donor with classical Hodgkin lymphoma.

V and J are TRBV5-7 and TRBJ2-7; the D gene could be TRBD1 or TRBD2 (6 bases each). TRBV5-7 is treated as an ORF (open reading frame) with a function not yet certain. V lost 6 bases, J lost 6 bases, and 19 bases lay in between. This CDR3 has 14 amino acids. CDR3 in amino acids: CASTQGIPGGEQYF. In DNA, the CDR3 is TGTGCCAGCACCCAGGGGATCCCCGGGGGCGAGCAGTACTTC.

This clone has a handful of counts. This chain connects TRBV5-4 to TRBJ2-7, with D tentatively TRBD1 (6 bases). The length of the CDR3 is 14 residues. The germline CDR1 and CDR2 sequences are SGHNT and YYREEE (reference sequence). Trimming shortened V by 4 bases and J by 6 bases, and 17 bases separated the two germline ends. The CDR3 loop is CASSETGKTLEQYF. In DNA, the CDR3 is TGTGCCAGCAGCGAAACAGGGAAGACACTCGAGCAGTACTTC.

This clone was counted a single time. The chain has TRBV6-1 and TRBJ1-5; the match to TRBD1 covers 11 bases. Per the germline V gene, CDR1 is MNHNS and CDR2 is SASEGT. The CDR3 totals 16 residues. V was clipped by 4 bases and J by 4 bases; unmatched bases: 6. DNA of the CDR3: TGTGCCAGCAGTGCTGGGACAGGGGGGCTGAATCAGCCCCAGCATTTT. It encodes CASSAGTGGLNQPQHF.

This chain uses TRBV6-1 with TRBJ1-2; perhaps TRBD1 as D (5 bases). Between the trimmed V and J ends, which lost 1 base and 7 bases, there was a span of 16 bases. The CDR3 sequence is 15 residues long. Germline V gene lookup returns CDR1 MNHNS and CDR2 SASEGT. DNA for the CDR3: TGTGCCAGCAGTGAAGACCTCCGGGGGATAGGTGGCTACACCTTC. Its protein product is CASSEDLRGIGGYTF.

Regarding this clone: The germline gene is not matched at one end of the junction; a read error may be the cause. The gene calls are TRBV5-1 and TRBJ1-2, with D hard to call. In germline, CDR1 is SGHRS, CDR2 YFSETQ. The CDR3 consists of 13 residues. The CDR3 sequence is CASSLDFGDGYTF. CDR3 in DNA: TGCGCCAGCAGCTTGGACTTCGGCGATGGGTACACCTTC.

The chain links TRBV19 to TRBJ2-7; 8 bases fit TRBD2. The CDR3 extends over 15 amino acids. From germline, CDR1 is LNHDA and CDR2 SQIVND (reference sequence). After removal of 1 base from V and 2 bases from J, the junction contained 4 bases not matched to a gene. CDR3 DNA: TGTGCCAGTAGTATAGGGAGCGGGGGAGCCTACGAGCAGTACTTC. This translates into CASSIGSGGAYEQYF.

The genes are TRBV18 and TRBJ2-1; 7 positions match TRBD2. The CDR3 consists of 15 residues. Germline values: CDR1 KGHSH, CDR2 LQKENI. J lost 2 bases, V lost 1 base, and 2 bases had no gene match. In nucleotides, the CDR3 is TGTGCCAGCTCACCACAGAGCGGGACCTACAATGAGCAGTTCTTC. Its translation is CASSPQSGTYNEQFF.

The gene calls are TRBV21-1 and TRBJ1-2; TRBD1 reflects the table's D call only, with no check against the DNA. TRBV21-1 is a recognized pseudogene. The CDR3 covers 16 residues. In DNA, the CDR3 is TGTGCCAGCACCAAAATGATAGGGGCGCGGAACTATGGCTACACCTTC. Its protein is CASTKMIGARNYGYTF.

This chain uses TRBV7-3 with TRBJ2-3; 15 bases agree with TRBD2. V trimming: 3 bases; J trimming: 6 bases; junction bases outside the gene matches: 4. This CDR3 has 16 residues. CDR1 is SGHTA and CDR2 is FQGTGA in the germline V gene. The DNA for the CDR3 is TGTGCCAGCAGCTTGGGGACTAGCGGGAGGTTCGATACGCAGTATTTT. Translation gives CASSLGTSGRFDTQYF.

CDR3 bases: TGTGCCAGCAGCTTAGAGGAGGCCCTGAACACTGAAGCTTTCTTT. The encoded protein is CASSLEEALNTEAFF. The chain is built from TRBV7-8 and TRBJ1-1; D ambiguous. Germline loops: CDR1 SGHVS, CDR2 FQNEAQ. V was shortened by 1 base and J by 0 bases, with 9 bases between the two germline ends. This CDR3 is 15 amino acids long.